The text below deals with one T cell receptor beta chain. This clone occurred a few times. Its recognized antigen is unknown. No much larger clonotype is one base removed from it; base qualities were not supplied. The data derive from a study of blood T cell repertoires in COVID-19 (dated by TCRdb to the early 2020s). Looking at the study overall: Samples covering the acute and convalescent phases of COVID-19 were provided by collaborators in the United States, Italy and Spain. Where HLA class I and class II types were available, the types were taken from metadata supplied by the sample provider, not from assay-based typing. The dataset comprised deeply sampled blood TCRbeta repertoires from subjects exposed to, actively infected with, or recovered from COVID-19. The samples were drawn from the first 160 participants of the ongoing ImmuneRACE study and from under 1,500 subjects provided by 6 global collaborators. Nearly every sample came with metadata listing a de-identified subject ID, COVID-19 status, age in years and sex. The prospective study material was composed of cDNA or gDNA derived from T cells, B-cell-depleted T cells, or PBMCs. The repertoires were released in a freely available public database meant as a resource for research on the immune response to SARS-CoV-2.

TCRbeta CDR3 regions were amplified from genomic DNA using the immunoSEQ Assay, a bias-controlled multiplex PCR. As for the original processing: Nucleated cell counts per sample were estimated from amplification of reference gene primers within the assay. To quantify the absolute abundance of each unique TCRbeta CDR3 rearrangement, sequence reads were collapsed and filtered. Productive Simpson clonality was computed per sample as the square root of Simpson's diversity index over productive rearrangements. TCRdb took this table from immuneACCESS and kept in-frame rearrangements with V and J called. Such tables lack part of the clones; where checked against another copy, unresolved V genes explain under half of the gap, and the rest is unexplained. That table is the source of V, J and clone size, and D and trimming were worked out from the DNA. The sample table contains 250,000 to 350,000 clones; only one count was recorded for approximately 89% of them. The ten most abundant clones make up 12% of the sample.

General study outcomes and caveats: Clinical and demographic metadata were provided uncurated, with the amount varying by source and participant.

The collaborating institutions used their own protocols to collect whole blood in K2EDTA tubes. For TCRbeta analysis, collaborators shipped samples as frozen whole blood, isolated PBMCs, or DNA extracted from either of those sample types. The junction shows trimming of 4 bases on V and 5 bases on J, and the gene matches do not reach 12 bases of it. The CDR3 goes from the cysteine to the phenylalanine over 16 residues. The entry retains the CDR3 DNA only, 48 bases that are in frame from base 1. In the germline V gene (reference sequence), CDR1 corresponds to GTSNPN and CDR2 to SVGIG. Recombination connected TRBV30 to TRBJ1-4, with 8 bases in between that match TRBD1. The sequenced material came from peripheral blood. The sequence was obtained from a woman between 55 and 75 years old with acute or convalescent COVID-19. CDR3 loop: CAWNLPWRTGNEKLFF. In nucleotide form, the sequence is TGTGCCTGGAATCTCCCTTGGAGGACAGGGAATGAAAAACTGTTTTTT.